Listed below are T cell receptor beta chains from one sample, sequenced in a study of cytomegalovirus exposure and HLA in healthy donors. Assay used: immunoSEQ multiplex PCR; TCRdb lists only in-frame clones, some missing. The data hold roughly 100,000 clones, with approximately 94% observed a single time. Sequenced sample: PBMCs. The receptors derive from a woman aged 18 to 35 in good health and CMV-seronegative. Each CDR3 is given with its conserved first and last residue. The D gene is left open where the match is weak. The size field is filled for only some rows; it gives once, few, many or a size class.

J,V,D,size,DNA,CDR3
TRBJ2-5,TRBV11-3,TRBD1,.,TGTGCCAGCAGCTTAGATCCCCCGGGACAGGGCTCAGAGACCCAGTACTTC,CASSLDPPGQGSETQYF
TRBJ1-1,TRBV18,TRBD1,.,TGTGCCAGCTCACAGAACCACCTGCTGGGACAGGGGCACACTGAAGCTTTCTTT,CASSQNHLLGQGHTEAFF
TRBJ2-2,TRBV6-1,.,.,TGTGCCAGCAGGACGGGACAGAACACCGGGGAGCTGTTTTTT,CASRTGQNTGELFF
TRBJ1-1,TRBV6-5,.,.,TGTGCCAGCAGTTCACCGTCGGAGGACACTGAAGCTTTCTTT,CASSSPSEDTEAFF
TRBJ2-7,TRBV7-2,TRBD2,.,TGTGCCAGCAATGCGGGGGTCTCGAGCTCCTACGAGCAGTACTTC,CASNAGVSSSYEQYF
TRBJ2-1,TRBV7-9,TRBD2,.,TGTGCCAGCAGCCGACCCGGACTAGCGGGAGCCAATGAGCAGTTCTTC,CASSRPGLAGANEQFF
TRBJ2-1,TRBV6-1,TRBD2,.,TGTGCCAGCAGTGAACAGAGTAGCGGGAGGGGGCATGAGCAGTTCTTC,CASSEQSSGRGHEQFF
TRBJ2-6,TRBV7-8,TRBD1,.,TGTGCCAGCAGCTTAGTTGGGACAGACCTCTCTGGGGCCAACGTCCTGACTTTC,CASSLVGTDLSGANVLTF
TRBJ2-3,TRBV5-1,TRBD2,.,TGCGCCAGCAGCTTGGTTCGGGGGGACACAGATACGCAGTATTTT,CASSLVRGDTDTQYF
TRBJ2-2,TRBV6-5,.,.,TGTGCCAGCAGCCCTCGATCAGACGGGGAGCTGTTTTTT,CASSPRSDGELFF
TRBJ2-5,TRBV7-8,.,once,TGTGCCAGCAGACGACTAGTGGGCTGGGGAGAGACCCAGTACTTC,CASRRLVGWGETQYF
TRBJ2-5,TRBV11-2,TRBD1,.,TGTGCCAGCAGCTTAAGTGGACAGGTACACCAAGAGACCCAGTACTTC,CASSLSGQVHQETQYF
TRBJ2-2,TRBV6-1,TRBD2,.,TGTGCCAGCAGTGAACTAGCGGGAGGGCCCGGGGAGCTGTTTTTT,CASSELAGGPGELFF
TRBJ1-1,TRBV27,.,.,TGTGCCAGCAGACTTGCGGACAGCCCCACTGAAGCTTTCTTT,CASRLADSPTEAFF
TRBJ1-5,TRBV19,.,.,TGTGCCAGTAGTCCGGGGGGGTCAGTCCAGCCCCAGCATTTT,CASSPGGSVQPQHF
TRBJ2-3,TRBV7-9,TRBD1,once,TGTGCCAGCAGCTCAAGGGGGCCAGATACGCAGTATTTT,CASSSRGPDTQYF
TRBJ2-2,TRBV5-5,.,.,TGTGCCAGCAGCTTGTCGGCAGGGTCCGGGGAGCTGTTTTTT,CASSLSAGSGELFF
TRBJ2-7,TRBV5-1,TRBD2,.,TGCGCCAGCAGGTTAGACGGGGGGTTCGAGCAGTACTTC,CASRLDGGFEQYF
TRBJ2-1,TRBV6-5,.,.,TGTGCCAGCAGTTACTGGAGACAGGGAGGCGAGCAGTTCTTC,CASSYWRQGGEQFF
TRBJ2-7,TRBV4-3,TRBD1,few,TGCGCCAGCAGCCAAGAGACAGGGGAACCCTACGAGCAGTACTTC,CASSQETGEPYEQYF
TRBJ2-7,TRBV6-6,TRBD2,.,TGTGCCAGCAGTCACGGACTAGCGGGGTACGAGCAGTACTTC,CASSHGLAGYEQYF
TRBJ1-6,TRBV6-5,TRBD1,.,TGTGCCAGCAGAATCGGACAGGGACATGGTTCACCCCTCCACTTT,CASRIGQGHGSPLHF